This record concerns one T cell receptor beta chain sequence. Its matching antigen is unknown. The sample originates from a study of cytotoxic CD8 clonotypes in ibrutinib-treated CLL. Looking at the study overall: Results showed 25 or so partial and 2 complete responses; following median around six years, around 15 remained remitted, approximately twelve advanced. Findings and limits, study-wide: Investigators sampled sustained-remission and progressing patients at differing times.

Per germline, CDR1 SNHLY and CDR2 FYNNEI. This CDR3 contains 14 residues. Deletions cut 1 base from V and 0 bases from J, with 4 bases between. Repertoires were generated with immunoSEQ multiplex PCR, while TCRdb's copy carries only in-frame clones and drops some. The sample gives hundreds of thousands of clones, under 70% of which show up once; roughly 6% is in the top ten. This material consisted of PBMCs, taken after 36 months of ibrutinib treatment. The clonotype originates from a human donor with chronic lymphocytic leukemia. The chain combines TRBV2 with TRBJ1-5; no definite D call. The chain's CDR3 is CASSEVDSNQPQHF. For the CDR3, the DNA is TGTGCCAGCAGTGAAGTCGATAGCAATCAGCCCCAGCATTTT.